This TCR beta chain was sequenced in a study of CD8 T cells in Susac syndrome. When the RNA was reverse transcribed, random hexamers were used with an input of roughly 0.45 to 1 ug. Amplification of TCR beta CDR3 by immunoSEQ multiplex PCR spanned 54 Vbeta and 13 Jbeta. TCRdb recomputed calls from the immunoSEQ multiplex PCR reads with MiXCR, one row per CDR3 protein. The data hold around 150,000 distinct CDR3 sequences, with roughly 96% observed a single time. TCR beta sequences were obtained from blood CD8+ and CD4+ T cells. Relapsing-remitting disease, either stable or active, was present in the multiple sclerosis controls, who were treatment-naive patients. Negative isolation yielded CD4+ and CD8+ T cells, and FACS enriched TEMRA cells. The CDR3 loop spans 14 amino acids. Germline trimming cut 2 bases from V and 9 bases from J; bases unmatched to any gene: 9. CDR1 is LGHDT and CDR2 is YNNKEL in the germline V gene (reference sequence).

What was sequenced was CD4+ T cells from PBMCs. The genes are TRBV3-1 and TRBJ1-1; 7 bases align to TRBD1. The clonotype was recovered from a human donor with multiple sclerosis. CDR3 protein: CASSQRGGSLKAFF. CDR3 coding DNA: TGTGCCAGCAGCCAAAGAGGGGGCAGCCTCAAAGCTTTCTTT.